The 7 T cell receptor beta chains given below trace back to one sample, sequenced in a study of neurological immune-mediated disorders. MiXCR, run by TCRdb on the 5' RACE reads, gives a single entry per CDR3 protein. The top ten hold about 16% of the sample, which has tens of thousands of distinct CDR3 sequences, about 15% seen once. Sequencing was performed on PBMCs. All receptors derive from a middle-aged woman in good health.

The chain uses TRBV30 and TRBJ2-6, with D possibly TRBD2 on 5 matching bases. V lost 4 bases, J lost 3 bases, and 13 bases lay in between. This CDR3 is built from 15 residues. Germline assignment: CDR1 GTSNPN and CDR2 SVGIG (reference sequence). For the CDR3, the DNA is TGTGCCTGGACCTCCGGTGGGAGTGGGGCCAACGTCCTGACTTTC. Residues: CAWTSGGSGANVLTF.

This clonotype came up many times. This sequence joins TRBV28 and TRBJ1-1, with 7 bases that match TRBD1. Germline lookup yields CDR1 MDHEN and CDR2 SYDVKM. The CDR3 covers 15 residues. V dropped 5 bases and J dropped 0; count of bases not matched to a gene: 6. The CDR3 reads CASSPWDRLNTEAFF. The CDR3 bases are TGTGCCAGCAGTCCCTGGGACAGATTGAACACTGAAGCTTTCTTT.

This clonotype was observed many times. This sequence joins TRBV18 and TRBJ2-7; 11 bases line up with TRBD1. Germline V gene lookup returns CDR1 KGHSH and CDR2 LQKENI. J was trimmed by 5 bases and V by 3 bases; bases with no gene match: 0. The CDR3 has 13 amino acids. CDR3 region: CASSPGQGDEQYF. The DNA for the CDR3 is TGTGCCAGCTCACCGGGACAGGGGGACGAGCAGTACTTC.

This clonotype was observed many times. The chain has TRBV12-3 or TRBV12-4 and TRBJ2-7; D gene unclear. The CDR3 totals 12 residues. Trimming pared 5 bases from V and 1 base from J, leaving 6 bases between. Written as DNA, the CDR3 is TGTGCCAGCAGTATTCAGTCCTACGAGCAGTACGTC. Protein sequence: CASSIQSYEQYV.

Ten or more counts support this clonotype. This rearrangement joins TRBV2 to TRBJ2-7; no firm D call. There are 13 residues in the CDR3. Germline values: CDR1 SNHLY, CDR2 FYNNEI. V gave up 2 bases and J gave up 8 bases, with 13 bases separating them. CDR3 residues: CASSENRDRQQYF. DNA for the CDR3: TGTGCCAGCAGTGAAAACCGCGACCGTCAGCAGTACTTC.

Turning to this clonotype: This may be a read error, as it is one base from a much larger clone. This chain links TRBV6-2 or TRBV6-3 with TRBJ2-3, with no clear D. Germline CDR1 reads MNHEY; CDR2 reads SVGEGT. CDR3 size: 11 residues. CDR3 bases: TGTGTCAGCAGCCCTAGTGATACGCAGTATTTT. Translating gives CVSSPSDTQYF.

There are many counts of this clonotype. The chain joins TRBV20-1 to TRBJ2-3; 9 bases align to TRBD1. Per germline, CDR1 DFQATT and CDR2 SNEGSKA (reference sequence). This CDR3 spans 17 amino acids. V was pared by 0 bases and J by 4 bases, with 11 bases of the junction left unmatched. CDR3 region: CSAREDDWGTGSDTQYF. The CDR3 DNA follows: TGCAGTGCTAGAGAGGACGATTGGGGGACAGGGTCAGATACGCAGTATTTT.